This T cell receptor (beta chain) comes out of a study of blood T cell repertoires in COVID-19. TCRdb keeps only in-frame clones here, not all; method: immunoSEQ multiplex PCR. The sample holds about 200,000 clones, around 92% seen once. The germline V gene encodes CDR1 MNHEY and CDR2 SVGAGI. There are 13 residues in the CDR3. The ends were cut back, 6 bases at V and 1 base at J, with 7 bases in the middle. V and J are TRBV6-5 and TRBJ1-3; D is undetermined. The sequenced sample was PBMCs or T cells enriched from blood (not recorded which). This receptor was taken from a woman under 30 who had recovered from COVID-19. This chain's CDR3 is CASREMSGNTIYF. The CDR3 nucleotides read TGTGCCAGCAGGGAGATGTCTGGAAACACCATATATTTT.